The 13 T cell receptor beta chains below come from one sample, sequenced in a study of CD8+CD57+ T cells in acquired aplastic anemia. For CDR3 and TCR beta VDJ profiling, genomic DNA was the template used. TCRdb passed the reads through MiXCR, listing each CDR3 protein once. The sample records 100,000 to 150,000 distinct CDR3 sequences, 48% being singletons. Input material: sorted CD4+, CD8+, or CD8+CD57+ T cells (not recorded which) from PBMCs. The receptors derive from a human donor in good health, serving as a control.

This clonotype was recorded many times. The chain recombines TRBV2 with TRBJ2-1; TRBD2 agrees at 8 bases. After removal of 4 bases from V and 6 bases from J, the junction contained 8 bases not matched to a gene. This CDR3 comprises 15 residues. Germline V gene data show CDR1 as SNHLY and CDR2 as FYNNEI. The CDR3 spells CASSANGGAVNEQFF. In DNA, the CDR3 is TGTGCCAGCAGTGCGAACGGGGGGGCAGTCAATGAGCAGTTCTTC.

The genes are TRBV25-1 and TRBJ2-6; D unresolved. Looked up from germline, CDR1 is MGHDK and CDR2 is SYGVNS. The V gene lost 3 bases and the J gene lost 1 base, with 16 bases spanning the gap. The CDR3 sequence is 18 residues long. CDR3 sequence: CASSDLALGASGANVLTF. In nucleotides, the CDR3 is TGTGCCAGCAGTGATCTTGCGTTAGGAGCGTCTGGGGCCAACGTCCTGACTTTC.

This clonotype was counted ten times or more. The gene calls are TRBV9 and TRBJ1-5; a weak D match, TRBD1 (6 bases). V lost 6 bases and J lost 3, with 16 bases in between. This CDR3 has 15 residues. Germline assignment: CDR1 SGDLS and CDR2 YYNGEE. DNA of the CDR3: TGTGCCAGCAACCGATTAGGACAGAACAATCAGCCCCAGCATTTT. Translation gives CASNRLGQNNQPQHF.

This clonotype was seen many times. This chain joins TRBV4-3 and TRBJ2-7, with 11 bases that match TRBD1. The CDR3 sequence is 16 residues long. J lost 0 bases, V lost 3 bases, and 4 bases had no gene match. CDR1 is LGHNA, CDR2 YSLEER, per germline. Here the CDR3 DNA reads TGCGCCAGCAGCCACGTAGGACAGGGGGCCTCCTACGAGCAGTACTTC. This codes for CASSHVGQGASYEQYF.

The gene calls are TRBV4-2 and TRBJ1-6; D is unclear. V was cut by 0 bases and J by 8 bases, with 11 bases left in between. The CDR3 is made up of 15 amino acids. The germline V gene has CDR1 LGHNA and CDR2 YNFKEQ. The CDR3 DNA reads as TGTGCCAGCAGCCAAGATTTCCAGGTGGATTCACCCCTCCACTTT. The encoded protein is CASSQDFQVDSPLHF.

The rearrangement joins TRBV5-5 to TRBJ2-3, with D hard to call. The CDR3 has 13 amino acids. Germline V gene sequence: CDR1 SGHKS, CDR2 YYEKEE (reference sequence). V was cut by 1 base and J by 4 bases, with 7 bases left in between. CDR3 coding DNA: TGTGCCAGCAGCTTGTTAGACCCAGATACGCAGTATTTT. This codes for CASSLLDPDTQYF.

This clonotype was recorded at least ten times. The chain has TRBV6-6 and TRBJ2-1, with D maybe TRBD2 (5 bases). Trimming pared 0 bases from V and 1 base from J, leaving 7 bases between. The V gene's germline CDR1 is MNHNY and CDR2 SVGAGI (reference sequence). The CDR3 spans 15 residues. Written as DNA, the CDR3 is TGTGCCAGCAGTTACTCGAGGGATTCCTACAATGAGCAGTTCTTC. It specifies CASSYSRDSYNEQFF.

In its sample, this clonotype was seen once. The rearrangement links TRBV24-1 to TRBJ2-3, with 9 nucleotides matching TRBD2. In germline, CDR1 is KGHDR, CDR2 SFDVKD. The trim removed 4 bases at V and 4 bases at J, leaving 5 bases unmatched. The CDR3 extends over 15 amino acids. The CDR3, as DNA: TGTGCCACCAGTGAGGGCGGGGGGGCAGCAGATACGCAGTATTTT. Translated: CATSEGGGAADTQYF.

This clonotype was detected ten times or more. The rearrangement joins TRBV19 to TRBJ2-7; no clear D. V lost 2 bases and J 3 bases, leaving 8 bases between the germline ends. The CDR3 runs 13 residues. CDR1 and CDR2 (germline): LNHDA, SQIVND (reference sequence). CDR3 DNA sequence: TGTGCCAGTAGTATACCTGGGAACTACGAGCAGTACTTC. Amino acid sequence: CASSIPGNYEQYF.

This clonotype was seen a handful of times. The chain recombines TRBV11-2 with TRBJ2-1; TRBD2 matches at 7 bases. V trimming: 5 bases; J trimming: 3 bases; junction bases outside the gene matches: 7. Germline-derived CDR1 and CDR2 are SGHAT and FQNNGV. This CDR3 has 15 amino acids. In DNA, the CDR3 is TGTGCCAGCAGCCCCCAAGCGGGAATCTACAATGAGCAGTTCTTC. This gives the protein CASSPQAGIYNEQFF.

The V gene is TRBV15, the J gene TRBJ2-7; 9 nucleotides align to TRBD1. Unmatched junction bases numbered 10, after V lost 9 bases and J lost 4 bases. The CDR3 runs 14 residues. Looked up from germline, CDR1 is LNHNV and CDR2 is YYDKDF (reference sequence). CDR3 loop: CATGRDREGYEQYF. The CDR3 DNA follows: TGTGCCACGGGGAGGGACAGGGAGGGGTACGAGCAGTACTTC.

The chain combines TRBV6-9 with TRBJ2-6; D perhaps matches TRBD1 (5 bases). V was trimmed by 2 bases and J by 1 base, leaving 12 bases between them. Germline assignment: CDR1 MNHGY and CDR2 SVAAGI. The CDR3 runs 17 residues. The CDR3 sequence: CASSYPKNRSGANVLTF. For the CDR3, the DNA is TGTGCCAGCAGTTATCCGAAAAACAGGTCTGGGGCCAACGTCCTGACTTTC.

There are many counts of this clonotype. The rearrangement uses TRBV12-5 and TRBJ2-1; 7 positions match TRBD1. Germline values: CDR1 LGHNT, CDR2 FRNRAP. The CDR3 loop spans 17 amino acids. V lost 2 bases and J lost 4; bases outside the gene matches: 11. Here the CDR3 DNA reads TGTGCTAGTGGTTTGTACTCAGGGGGAAACCTGTACAATGAGCAGTTCTTC. Translated: CASGLYSGGNLYNEQFF.